These 10 T cell receptor beta chains share one sample of origin, sequenced in a study of blood T cell repertoires in COVID-19. Some clones are missing from TCRdb's copy, which holds only in-frame ones; the method was immunoSEQ multiplex PCR. This table has approximately 280,000 clones, 70% to 90% appearing once. The sequencing input was peripheral blood. These receptors were obtained from a woman in her fifties or sixties with acute or convalescent COVID-19.

This clone was counted a few times. The gene calls are TRBV28 and TRBJ1-4; D is perhaps TRBD1 (6 bases). Germline-derived CDR1 and CDR2 are MDHEN and SYDVKM. Between the trimmed V and J ends, which lost 0 bases and 4 bases, there was a span of 15 bases. The CDR3 consists of 17 residues. CDR3 sequence reads: CASSLWKTGHINEKLFF. As DNA, the CDR3 is TGTGCCAGCAGTTTATGGAAAACGGGACACATTAATGAAAAACTGTTTTTT.

The DNA of the CDR3 is TGTGCCAGCAGCTATCGGGAGCTGGGGGAGCAGTACTTC. This codes for CASSYRELGEQYF. The chain uses TRBV7-9 and TRBJ2-7; perhaps TRBD2 as D (6 bases). Germline loops: CDR1 SEHNR, CDR2 FQNEAQ (reference sequence). The CDR3 is made up of 13 amino acids. Deletions cut 4 bases from V and 7 bases from J, with 14 bases between.

CDR3 DNA sequence: TGTGCCAGCAGACCGGGGGGCATACCCAATGAGCAGTTCTTC. Translated, it gives CASRPGGIPNEQFF. The chain links TRBV28 to TRBJ2-1, with D possibly matching TRBD2 (7 bases). Germline loops: CDR1 MDHEN, CDR2 SYDVKM. CDR3 size: 14 residues. Trimming left V 6 bases short and J 6 bases short, with 15 bases between.

The CDR3 bases are TGTGCCAGCAGCCCGGGACAGCTGTACGAGCAGTACTTC. Translated, it gives CASSPGQLYEQYF. The chain uses TRBV7-9 and TRBJ2-7; TRBD1 matches 7 bases. Germline V gene sequence: CDR1 SEHNR, CDR2 FQNEAQ (reference sequence). The V gene end was trimmed by 5 bases and the J gene end by 4 bases; junction bases not matched to a gene: 5. There are 13 residues in the CDR3.

V gene TRBV5-1 combines with J gene TRBJ2-7, with 8 bases identical to TRBD1. Germline V lookup: CDR1 SGHRS, CDR2 YFSETQ. This CDR3 spans 14 amino acids. The V gene end was trimmed by 4 bases and the J gene end by 7 bases; junction bases not matched to a gene: 10. CDR3 loop: CASSIGQGLGEQYF. As DNA, the CDR3 is TGCGCCAGCAGCATAGGACAGGGTCTCGGGGAGCAGTACTTC.

The genes are TRBV28 and TRBJ1-6; D is ambiguous. The CDR3 has 14 residues. Trimming left V 1 base short and J 8 bases short, with 9 bases between. Germline V gives CDR1 MDHEN, CDR2 SYDVKM. CDR3: CASSLSRFDSPLHF. For the CDR3, the DNA is TGTGCCAGCAGTTTATCCAGGTTCGATTCACCCCTCCACTTT.

The chain combines TRBV7-6 with TRBJ2-1, with 7 bases fitting TRBD2. Germline-derived CDR1 and CDR2 are SGHVS and FNYEAQ. This CDR3 has 16 residues. Losses at the gene ends were 3 bases for V and 0 bases for J; bases not matched to a gene: 5. DNA of the CDR3: TGTGCCAGCAGCTTTTCGGGCGGGAGCTCCTACAATGAGCAGTTCTTC. It is translated as CASSFSGGSSYNEQFF.

The V and J genes are TRBV6-2 or TRBV6-3 and TRBJ2-3, with TRBD2 matching over 9 bases. Germline V lookup: CDR1 MNHEY, CDR2 SVGEGT. This CDR3 comprises 16 residues. V lost 2 bases and J lost 3; bases outside the gene matches: 6. CDR3 sequence (DNA): TGTGCCAGCAGTTACAAGTCTAGCGGGATGACAGATACGCAGTATTTT. Its translation is CASSYKSSGMTDTQYF.

V gene TRBV7-2 combines with J gene TRBJ1-6; TRBD1 matches at 7 bases. This CDR3 contains 14 residues. Germline V gene lookup returns CDR1 SGHTA and CDR2 FQGNSA. Germline trimming cut 1 base from V and 10 bases from J; bases unmatched to any gene: 4. CDR3 residues: CASSLEQGKSPLHF. The CDR3 nucleotides read TGTGCCAGCAGCTTAGAACAGGGGAAATCACCCCTCCACTTT.

The chain couples TRBV5-4 to TRBJ2-7; 10 bases are shared with TRBD1. This CDR3 spans 15 amino acids. Trimming took 3 bases from V and 0 from J; bases not matched to a gene: 3. The V gene's germline CDR1 is SGHNT and CDR2 YYREEE (reference sequence). DNA of the CDR3: TGTGCCAGCAGCTGGGGACAGGGGAACTCCTACGAGCAGTACTTC. Its protein product is CASSWGQGNSYEQYF.